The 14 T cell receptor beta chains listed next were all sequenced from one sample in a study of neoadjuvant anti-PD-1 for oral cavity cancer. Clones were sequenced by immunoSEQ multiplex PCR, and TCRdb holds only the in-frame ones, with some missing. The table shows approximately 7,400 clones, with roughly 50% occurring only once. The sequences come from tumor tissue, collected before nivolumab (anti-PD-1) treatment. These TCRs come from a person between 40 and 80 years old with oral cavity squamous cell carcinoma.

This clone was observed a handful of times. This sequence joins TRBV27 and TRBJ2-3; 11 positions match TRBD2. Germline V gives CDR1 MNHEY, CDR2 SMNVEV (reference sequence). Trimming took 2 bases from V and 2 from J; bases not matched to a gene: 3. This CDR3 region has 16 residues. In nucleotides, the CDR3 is TGTGCCAGCAGTTTAAGACTAGCGGGACACACAGATACGCAGTATTTT. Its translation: CASSLRLAGHTDTQYF.

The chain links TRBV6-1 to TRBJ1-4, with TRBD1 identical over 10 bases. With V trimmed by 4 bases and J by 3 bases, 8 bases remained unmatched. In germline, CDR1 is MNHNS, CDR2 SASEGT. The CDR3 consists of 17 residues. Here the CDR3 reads CASSALDRGRANEKLFF. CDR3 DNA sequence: TGTGCCAGCAGTGCCCTCGACAGGGGGCGCGCTAATGAAAAACTGTTTTTT.

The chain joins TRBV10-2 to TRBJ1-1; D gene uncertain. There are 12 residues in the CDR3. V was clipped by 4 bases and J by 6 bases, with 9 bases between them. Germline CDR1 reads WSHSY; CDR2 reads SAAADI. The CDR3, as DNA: TGCGCCAGCAGTGGAGAAATGGCTGAAGCTTTCTTT. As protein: CASSGEMAEAFF.

In nucleotides, the CDR3 is TGTGCCAGCAGCTTACGGGCAGGGGGAGGGGAGACCCAGTACTTC. Translated: CASSLRAGGGETQYF. The rearrangement links TRBV11-2 to TRBJ2-5; D is possibly TRBD1 or TRBD2 (7 bases each). Germline V CDR1 and CDR2: SGHAT, FQNNGV. The CDR3 is 15 residues long. Deletions cut 2 bases from V and 5 bases from J, with 15 bases between.

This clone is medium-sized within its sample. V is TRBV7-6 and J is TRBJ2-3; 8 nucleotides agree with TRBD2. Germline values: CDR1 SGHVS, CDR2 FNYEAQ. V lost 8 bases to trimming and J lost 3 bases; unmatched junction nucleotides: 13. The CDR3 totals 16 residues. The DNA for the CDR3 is TGTGCCAGCGGATCCATGAAGCGGGAGATTACAGATACGCAGTATTTT. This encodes CASGSMKREITDTQYF.

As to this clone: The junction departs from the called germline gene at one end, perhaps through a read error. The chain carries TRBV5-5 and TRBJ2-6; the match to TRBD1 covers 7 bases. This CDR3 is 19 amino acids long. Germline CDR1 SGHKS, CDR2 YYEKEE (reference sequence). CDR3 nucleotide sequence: TGTGCCAGCAGTTTGGGGTTCCGGACAGGACTCTCTGGGGCCAACGTCCTGACTTTC. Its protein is CASSLGFRTGLSGANVLTF.

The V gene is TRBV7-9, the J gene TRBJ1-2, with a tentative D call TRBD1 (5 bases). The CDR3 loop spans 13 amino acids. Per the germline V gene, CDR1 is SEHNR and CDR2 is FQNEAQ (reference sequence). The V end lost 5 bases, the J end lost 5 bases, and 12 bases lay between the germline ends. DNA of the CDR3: TGTGCCAGCAGCCTAGACAGAATTTATGGCTACACCTTC. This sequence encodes CASSLDRIYGYTF.

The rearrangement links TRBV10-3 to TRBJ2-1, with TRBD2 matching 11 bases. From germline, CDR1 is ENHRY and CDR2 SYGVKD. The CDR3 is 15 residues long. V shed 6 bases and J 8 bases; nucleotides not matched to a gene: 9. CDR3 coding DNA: TGTGCCATCAGCCCTCTTGGACTAGCGGGTGATGAGCAGTTCTTC. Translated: CAISPLGLAGDEQFF.

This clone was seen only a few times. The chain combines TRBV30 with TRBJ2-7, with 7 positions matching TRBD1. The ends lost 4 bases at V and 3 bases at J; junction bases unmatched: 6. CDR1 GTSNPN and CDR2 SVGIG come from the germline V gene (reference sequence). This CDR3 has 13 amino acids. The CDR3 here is CAWMRGLDYEQYF. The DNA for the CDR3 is TGTGCCTGGATGAGGGGGCTAGACTACGAGCAGTACTTC.

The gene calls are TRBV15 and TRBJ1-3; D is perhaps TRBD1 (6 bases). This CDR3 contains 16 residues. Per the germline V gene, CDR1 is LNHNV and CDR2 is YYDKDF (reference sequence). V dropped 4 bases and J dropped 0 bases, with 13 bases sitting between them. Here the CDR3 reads CATSKGDGISGNTIYF. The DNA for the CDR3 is TGTGCCACCAGCAAGGGGGACGGGATCTCTGGAAACACCATATATTTT.

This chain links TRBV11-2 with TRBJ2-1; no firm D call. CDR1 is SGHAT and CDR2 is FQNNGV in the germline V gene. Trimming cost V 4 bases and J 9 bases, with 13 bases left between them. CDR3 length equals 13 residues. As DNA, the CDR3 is TGTGCCAGCAGCTCCCAAGTTGAGGCTGAGCAGTTCTTC. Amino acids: CASSSQVEAEQFF.

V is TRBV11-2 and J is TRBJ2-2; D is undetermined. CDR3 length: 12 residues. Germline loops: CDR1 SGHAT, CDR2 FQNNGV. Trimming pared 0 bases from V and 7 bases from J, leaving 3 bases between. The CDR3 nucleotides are TGTGCCAGCAGCTTAGAGGGCGGGGAGCTGTTTTTT. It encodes CASSLEGGELFF.

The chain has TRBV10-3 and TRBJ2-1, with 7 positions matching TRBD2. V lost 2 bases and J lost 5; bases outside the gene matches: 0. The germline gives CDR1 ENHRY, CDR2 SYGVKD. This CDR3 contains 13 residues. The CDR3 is CAISEREDNEQFF. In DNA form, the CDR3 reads TGTGCCATCAGTGAGCGGGAGGACAATGAGCAGTTCTTC.

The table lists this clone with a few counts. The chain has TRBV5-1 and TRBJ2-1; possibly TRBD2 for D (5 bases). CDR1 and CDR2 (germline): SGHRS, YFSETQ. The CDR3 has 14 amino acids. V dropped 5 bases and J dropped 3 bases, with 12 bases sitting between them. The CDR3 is CASSYAGVYNEQFF. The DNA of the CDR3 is TGCGCCAGCAGTTATGCCGGGGTCTACAATGAGCAGTTCTTC.